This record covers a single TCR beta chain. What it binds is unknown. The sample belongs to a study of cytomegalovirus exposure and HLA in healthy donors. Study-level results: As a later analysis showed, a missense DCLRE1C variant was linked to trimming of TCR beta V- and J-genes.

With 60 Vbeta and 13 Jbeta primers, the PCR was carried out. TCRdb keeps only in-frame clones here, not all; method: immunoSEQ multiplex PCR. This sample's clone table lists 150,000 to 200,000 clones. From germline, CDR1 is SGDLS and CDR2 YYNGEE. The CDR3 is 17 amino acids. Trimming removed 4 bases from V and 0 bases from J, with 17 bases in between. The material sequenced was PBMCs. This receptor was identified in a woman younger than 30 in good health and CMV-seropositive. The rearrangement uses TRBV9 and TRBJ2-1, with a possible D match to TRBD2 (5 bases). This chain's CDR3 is CASSPHGLAFSYNEQFF. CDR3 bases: TGTGCCAGCAGCCCTCACGGGCTAGCCTTCTCCTACAATGAGCAGTTCTTC.